This TCR beta chain was captured in a study of post-analysis software for immune sequencing data (dated by TCRdb to about 2015). Background for the entire study: Recorded disease courses included relapsing-remitting, secondary progressive and progressive-relapsing multiple sclerosis, with some patients lacking subtype annotation. The patient repertoires were compared against about a dozen previously published healthy control repertoires obtained from donors aged roughly 6 to 25 years. A subset of samples was prepared in parallel using single-end sample barcoding, then pooled and co-amplified after Illumina adapter ligation.

To demonstrate the VDJtools post-analysis software, TCR beta repertoires were profiled from the peripheral blood of about 13 young patients with multiple sclerosis. The patients with multiple sclerosis were children and adolescents between roughly 6 and 16 years of age. In this sample, this clonotype turned up many times. Its antigen is currently not known. Base qualities are not recorded, but no much larger clone differs from it by a single base. The library relied on PCR. Sequenced using an Illumina HiSeq 2500. Unique molecular identifiers were incorporated into TCR beta cDNA libraries to reduce PCR and sequencing biases. About 500,000 cDNA molecules were obtained for every 1 to 10 million input T cells, so each molecule roughly corresponded to one T cell. The patient libraries were prepared and sequenced with the same protocol used for the earlier healthy control dataset. Within a given batch, samples were prepared together, multiplexed and sequenced on the same HiSeq lane. On the authors' methods: MIGEC handled the raw barcoded reads, throwing out single-read molecular identifier groups before consensus assembly and CDR3 extraction. Clonotype tables were post-analysed with VDJtools, and diversity was normalized by down-sampling all datasets to the smallest sample size. To correct batch-related cross-sample contamination, repertoire overlap clustering matched CDR3 amino acid sequences but not nucleotide sequences. Starting from the raw public reads, TCRdb applied fastp trimming at Q25, assembled clones with MiXCR and retained in-frame beta chains. Rows merge per CDR3 protein into single entries with the most common DNA and genes. Here the V and J calls rest on TCRdb's processing, not on the authors' analysis. A total of approximately 250,000 distinct CDR3 sequences appear in this sample, about 38% of them only once. The top ten clones comprise roughly 4.8% of the sample.

Overall study results and their limits: Significantly lower normalized Chao1 diversity was found in multiple sclerosis patients than in controls, suggesting substantial peripheral T-cell clonal expansion. The control group was slightly older than the multiple sclerosis patient group. Direct clustering with F measure revealed strong co-clustering of samples prepared in the same batch, which led to a batch-effect correction. Patients showed significantly higher frequencies than controls for a handful of TRBV segments, among them TRBV5-6, TRBV5-1 and TRBV20-1.

Trimming takes 1 base from V and 4 bases from J, and the germline ends sit 19 bases apart. From its cysteine to its phenylalanine, the CDR3 spans 17 amino acids. Solely the CDR3 DNA is kept, with 51 bases framed from the first base. Taken from the germline V gene (reference sequence), the CDR1 and CDR2 loops are LGHDT and YNNKEL. The TCR sequence derives from a girl aged 10-17 years with multiple sclerosis. The source material was blood. The sequence links TRBV3-1 to TRBJ1-1, with a tentative D gene TRBD1 over 5 matching bases. CDR3 protein: CASSQAGTLVSPTEAFF. In nucleotide form, the sequence is TGTGCCAGCAGCCAAGCCGGGACCCTGGTCTCTCCCACTGAAGCTTTCTTT.